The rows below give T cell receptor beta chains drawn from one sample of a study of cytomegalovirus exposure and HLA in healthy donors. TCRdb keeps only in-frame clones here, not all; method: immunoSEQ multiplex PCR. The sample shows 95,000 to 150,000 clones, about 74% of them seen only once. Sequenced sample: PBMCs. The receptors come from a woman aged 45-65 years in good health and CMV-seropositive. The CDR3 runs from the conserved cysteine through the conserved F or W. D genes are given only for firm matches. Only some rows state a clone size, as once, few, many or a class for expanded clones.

cdr3_nt: TGTGCCAGCAGGATGGAAGGAGGGAGCTATGGCTACACCTTC
cdr3_aa: CASRMEGGSYGYTF
d_call: NA
j_call: TRBJ1-2
clone_size: NA
v_call: TRBV6-5

cdr3_nt: TGTGCCAGCAGCTTAGTAGGGACAGGGGTACCCTACGAGCAGTACTTC
cdr3_aa: CASSLVGTGVPYEQYF
d_call: TRBD1
j_call: TRBJ2-7
clone_size: NA
v_call: TRBV7-2

cdr3_nt: TGTGCCACCAGCAGAGATTTTAGGACACTCTACAATGAGCAGTTCTTC
cdr3_aa: CATSRDFRTLYNEQFF
d_call: NA
j_call: TRBJ2-1
clone_size: NA
v_call: TRBV15

cdr3_nt: TGTGCCAGCAGCTCCGGACAGGGGGGAGGCTACACCTTC
cdr3_aa: CASSSGQGGGYTF
d_call: TRBD1
j_call: TRBJ1-2
clone_size: NA
v_call: TRBV7-3

cdr3_nt: TGTGCCAGCAGTCTCCCAGGGAATCAGCCCCAGCATTTT
cdr3_aa: CASSLPGNQPQHF
d_call: NA
j_call: TRBJ1-5
clone_size: NA
v_call: TRBV6-6

cdr3_nt: TGTGCCAGCAGCCCAAGACGGCCGGGGAACACCGGGGAGCTGTTTTTT
cdr3_aa: CASSPRRPGNTGELFF
d_call: NA
j_call: TRBJ2-2
clone_size: NA
v_call: TRBV9

cdr3_nt: TGTGCCAGCAGCTTGGCCGGAGCGGGCACAGATACGCAGTATTTT
cdr3_aa: CASSLAGAGTDTQYF
d_call: NA
j_call: TRBJ2-3
clone_size: NA
v_call: TRBV5-6

cdr3_nt: TGTGCCAGCAGTCCCGGACTAGACGAGCAGTTCTTC
cdr3_aa: CASSPGLDEQFF
d_call: TRBD2
j_call: TRBJ2-1
clone_size: NA
v_call: TRBV6-5

cdr3_nt: TGCGCCAGCAGCCTCGAGCGGGGAGATTACAATGAGCAGTTCTTC
cdr3_aa: CASSLERGDYNEQFF
d_call: TRBD2
j_call: TRBJ2-1
clone_size: NA
v_call: TRBV4-3

cdr3_nt: TGTGCCAACGATCCCGGGGGGGCCCAAGAGACCCAGTACTTC
cdr3_aa: CANDPGGAQETQYF
d_call: TRBD2
j_call: TRBJ2-5
clone_size: NA
v_call: TRBV27

cdr3_nt: TGTGCCAGCAGCCTCCAGGGGGGTACCCAGCATTTT
cdr3_aa: CASSLQGGTQHF
d_call: TRBD1
j_call: TRBJ1-5
clone_size: once
v_call: TRBV6-5

cdr3_nt: TGTGCCAGCAGCAGGGACAGCAACTCTGGAAACACCATATATTTT
cdr3_aa: CASSRDSNSGNTIYF
d_call: TRBD1
j_call: TRBJ1-3
clone_size: NA
v_call: TRBV11-2

cdr3_nt: TGTGCCAGCAGACGCCCGGGAGGGGGACGGGGCTACACCTTC
cdr3_aa: CASRRPGGGRGYTF
d_call: NA
j_call: TRBJ1-2
clone_size: NA
v_call: TRBV28

cdr3_nt: TGTGCCAGCAGTGAAGTGGGACAGGGCTTTTATAATTCACCCCTCCACTTT
cdr3_aa: CASSEVGQGFYNSPLHF
d_call: TRBD1
j_call: TRBJ1-6
clone_size: NA
v_call: TRBV6-1

cdr3_nt: TGTGCCAGCAGCCAAGATACAGGGGTTAATTCACCCCTCCACTTT
cdr3_aa: CASSQDTGVNSPLHF
d_call: TRBD1
j_call: TRBJ1-6
clone_size: medium-sized
v_call: TRBV4-2

cdr3_nt: TGTGCCAGCAGTGAATCTGATAGCGGGGGGGATGAGCAGTACTTC
cdr3_aa: CASSESDSGGDEQYF
d_call: TRBD2
j_call: TRBJ2-7
clone_size: few
v_call: TRBV6-1

cdr3_nt: TGTGCCAGCAGCTTAACGGGAAATGAGCAGTTCTTC
cdr3_aa: CASSLTGNEQFF
d_call: NA
j_call: TRBJ2-1
clone_size: NA
v_call: TRBV11-2

cdr3_nt: TGTGCCAGCAGTCCAGGGGATCCCAATCAGCCCCAGCATTTT
cdr3_aa: CASSPGDPNQPQHF
d_call: NA
j_call: TRBJ1-5
clone_size: NA
v_call: TRBV2

cdr3_nt: TGTGCCAGCAACGGGGGACTAGCGGGCGAGACCCAGTACTTC
cdr3_aa: CASNGGLAGETQYF
d_call: TRBD2
j_call: TRBJ2-5
clone_size: NA
v_call: TRBV9

cdr3_nt: TGTGCCAGCAGCTTAGTAGGCGGAAGTAAACACTCCTACGAGCAGTACTTC
cdr3_aa: CASSLVGGSKHSYEQYF
d_call: NA
j_call: TRBJ2-7
clone_size: NA
v_call: TRBV7-2

cdr3_nt: TGTGCCAGCAGAGGACAGGGGTATGGCTACACCTTC
cdr3_aa: CASRGQGYGYTF
d_call: TRBD1
j_call: TRBJ1-2
clone_size: NA
v_call: TRBV28

cdr3_nt: TGCGCCAGCAGCTTGAAAGTCCGGGACACCGGGGAGCTGTTTTTT
cdr3_aa: CASSLKVRDTGELFF
d_call: NA
j_call: TRBJ2-2
clone_size: NA
v_call: TRBV5-1

cdr3_nt: TGTGCCAGCAGCTTAGGCAGGGGAAGAAACACCATATATTTT
cdr3_aa: CASSLGRGRNTIYF
d_call: NA
j_call: TRBJ1-3
clone_size: few
v_call: TRBV7-9

cdr3_nt: TGTGCCAGTAGTACAGGGACGGGACTGGAGGGGTACGAGCAGTACTTC
cdr3_aa: CASSTGTGLEGYEQYF
d_call: NA
j_call: TRBJ2-7
clone_size: once
v_call: TRBV19

cdr3_nt: TGTGCTAGTGGTTTCCCCCGCGGAGGGGGCCTTTCCGTAGCGGAATACGAGCAGTACTTC
cdr3_aa: CASGFPRGGGLSVAEYEQYF
d_call: NA
j_call: TRBJ2-7
clone_size: NA
v_call: TRBV12-5

cdr3_nt: TGTGCCAGCAGCGTGGACAGGGCCCATGAGCAGTTCTTC
cdr3_aa: CASSVDRAHEQFF
d_call: TRBD1
j_call: TRBJ2-1
clone_size: NA
v_call: TRBV7-9

cdr3_nt: TGCGCCAGCAGTGGCGGTCAGGCAGGACAGGGGGACTCTGGGGCCAACGTCCTGACTTTC
cdr3_aa: CASSGGQAGQGDSGANVLTF
d_call: TRBD1
j_call: TRBJ2-6
clone_size: NA
v_call: TRBV10-2

cdr3_nt: TGTGCCAGCACCCCAGGCCCGCCACCCGAGACCCAGTACTTC
cdr3_aa: CASTPGPPPETQYF
d_call: NA
j_call: TRBJ2-5
clone_size: NA
v_call: TRBV7-6

cdr3_nt: TGTGCCAGCAGTCCGGGACAGGGGACGTATGGCTACACCTTC
cdr3_aa: CASSPGQGTYGYTF
d_call: TRBD1
j_call: TRBJ1-2
clone_size: NA
v_call: TRBV28

cdr3_nt: TGTGCCACCAGCAGAACGACAGATGCCCAAGAGACCCAGTACTTC
cdr3_aa: CATSRTTDAQETQYF
d_call: NA
j_call: TRBJ2-5
clone_size: NA
v_call: TRBV15

cdr3_nt: TGTGCCAGCATTTACAGGGTCCCCGGGGAGCTGTTTTTT
cdr3_aa: CASIYRVPGELFF
d_call: NA
j_call: TRBJ2-2
clone_size: NA
v_call: TRBV2

cdr3_nt: TGTGCCATCGGGGGAGAGAGGGACAGGGCTTACGAGCAGTACTTC
cdr3_aa: CAIGGERDRAYEQYF
d_call: TRBD1
j_call: TRBJ2-7
clone_size: once
v_call: TRBV10-3

cdr3_nt: TGTGCAAGTCGCTGCCCAAACAAGGTAGCGGGGAGGCCCTACGAGCAGTACTTC
cdr3_aa: CASRCPNKVAGRPYEQYF
d_call: NA
j_call: TRBJ2-7
clone_size: NA
v_call: TRBV12-2

cdr3_nt: TGTGCCAGCAGCGTCGCGGTTAATTCACCCCTCCACTTT
cdr3_aa: CASSVAVNSPLHF
d_call: NA
j_call: TRBJ1-6
clone_size: few
v_call: TRBV9

cdr3_nt: TGCGCCAGCAGCTTTCGGGGAGATTCACCCCTCCACTTT
cdr3_aa: CASSFRGDSPLHF
d_call: NA
j_call: TRBJ1-6
clone_size: few
v_call: TRBV10-1

cdr3_nt: TGTGCCAGCAGTGAATCAGAGGGTTCGGGTGAAAAACTGTTTTTT
cdr3_aa: CASSESEGSGEKLFF
d_call: NA
j_call: TRBJ1-4
clone_size: NA
v_call: TRBV6-1

cdr3_nt: TGCGCCAGCAGCCAACCGCCCCTCCCTGAGGAGCAGTACTTC
cdr3_aa: CASSQPPLPEEQYF
d_call: NA
j_call: TRBJ2-7
clone_size: NA
v_call: TRBV4-3

cdr3_nt: TGTGCCAGCAGCTTAGAGACAGGGGCCCACCCTAACCAGTACTTC
cdr3_aa: CASSLETGAHPNQYF
d_call: TRBD1
j_call: TRBJ2-5
clone_size: NA
v_call: TRBV7-7

cdr3_nt: TGTGCCAGCAGAAGGACTAGCTACGTCATTGAGCAGTTCTTC
cdr3_aa: CASRRTSYVIEQFF
d_call: TRBD2
j_call: TRBJ2-1
clone_size: NA
v_call: TRBV27

cdr3_nt: TGCGCCAGCAGCCGGTCCGGACAGGGAGTATCAGATACGCAGTATTTT
cdr3_aa: CASSRSGQGVSDTQYF
d_call: TRBD1
j_call: TRBJ2-3
clone_size: NA
v_call: TRBV4-3

cdr3_nt: TGTGCCAGCAGCCTGCAAGGAGGCCTGGGGAACTATGGCTACACCTTC
cdr3_aa: CASSLQGGLGNYGYTF
d_call: NA
j_call: TRBJ1-2
clone_size: NA
v_call: TRBV14

cdr3_nt: TGTGCCAGCAGCCGGGGCGGGGGTAGAGATACGCAGTATTTT
cdr3_aa: CASSRGGGRDTQYF
d_call: TRBD2
j_call: TRBJ2-3
clone_size: NA
v_call: TRBV9

cdr3_nt: TGTGCCAGCAGTTTTCGGTTATGGGACAGAGAGAACACTGAAGCTTTCTTT
cdr3_aa: CASSFRLWDRENTEAFF
d_call: TRBD1
j_call: TRBJ1-1
clone_size: NA
v_call: TRBV28

cdr3_nt: TGTGCCAGTAGTAGATTAGCGGGGGCCACAGATACGCAGTATTTT
cdr3_aa: CASSRLAGATDTQYF
d_call: TRBD2
j_call: TRBJ2-3
clone_size: NA
v_call: TRBV19

cdr3_nt: TGTGCCAGCAGTCCCACCGGGGACATCGAGCACTACGAGCAGTACTTC
cdr3_aa: CASSPTGDIEHYEQYF
d_call: NA
j_call: TRBJ2-7
clone_size: NA
v_call: TRBV28

cdr3_nt: TGTGCCAGCAGCCACGCCCCGGGGGTATTCGGCAAAAACATTCAGTACTTC
cdr3_aa: CASSHAPGVFGKNIQYF
d_call: NA
j_call: TRBJ2-4
clone_size: few
v_call: TRBV11-2

cdr3_nt: TGTGCCAGCAGCTTATTTGAGACTAGCGGGGTAACAGATACGCAGTATTTT
cdr3_aa: CASSLFETSGVTDTQYF
d_call: TRBD2
j_call: TRBJ2-3
clone_size: NA
v_call: TRBV5-6

cdr3_nt: TGTGCCAGCAGCACGGGGACAGGGGAGACCTACGAGCAGTACTTC
cdr3_aa: CASSTGTGETYEQYF
d_call: TRBD1
j_call: TRBJ2-7
clone_size: NA
v_call: TRBV13